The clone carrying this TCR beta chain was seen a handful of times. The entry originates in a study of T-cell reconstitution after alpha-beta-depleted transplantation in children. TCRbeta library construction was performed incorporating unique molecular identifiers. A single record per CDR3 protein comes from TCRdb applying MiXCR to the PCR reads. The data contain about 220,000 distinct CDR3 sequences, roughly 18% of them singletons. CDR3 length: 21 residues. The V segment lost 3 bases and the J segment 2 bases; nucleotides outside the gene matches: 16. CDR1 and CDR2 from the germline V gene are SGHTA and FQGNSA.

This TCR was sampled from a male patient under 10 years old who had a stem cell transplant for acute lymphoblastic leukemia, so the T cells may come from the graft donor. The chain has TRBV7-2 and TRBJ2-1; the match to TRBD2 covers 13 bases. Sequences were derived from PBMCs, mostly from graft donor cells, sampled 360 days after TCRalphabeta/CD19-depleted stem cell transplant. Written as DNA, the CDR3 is TGTGCCAGCAGCTTCCCCCGAGGATCCGGGACTAGCGGGGATACCTACAATGAGCAGTTCTTC. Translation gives CASSFPRGSGTSGDTYNEQFF.